These 4 T cell receptor beta chains share one sample of origin, sequenced in a study of T-cell reconstitution after alpha-beta-depleted transplantation in children. It was with unique molecular identifiers that the TCRbeta library was prepared. TCRdb itself ran the PCR reads through MiXCR, one entry per CDR3 protein. The data contain approximately 1,000,000 distinct CDR3 sequences, about 29% of them singletons. This sample comprised PBMCs, mostly from graft donor cells, obtained 360 days after TCRalphabeta/CD19-depleted stem cell transplant. All receptors come from a boy in the first two years of life who had a stem cell transplant for SCID, so the T cells may come from the graft donor.

V is TRBV5-1 and J is TRBJ2-1; maybe TRBD2 (6 bases). Germline V lookup: CDR1 SGHRS, CDR2 YFSETQ. The length of the CDR3 is 14 residues. V was cut by 5 bases and J by 2 bases, with 11 bases left in between. The CDR3 coding sequence is TGCGCCAGCAGTGCGGGGCCTCCCTACAATGAGCAGTTCTTC. Translation gives CASSAGPPYNEQFF.

The V gene is TRBV15, the J gene TRBJ2-7, with D perhaps matching TRBD2 (5 bases). Trimming pared 0 bases from V and 0 bases from J, leaving 15 bases between. The CDR3 sequence is 17 residues long. From germline, CDR1 is LNHNV and CDR2 YYDKDF (reference sequence). The CDR3 sequence is CATSRDKGGRVSYEQYF. The DNA for the CDR3 is TGTGCCACCAGCAGAGATAAGGGCGGGCGGGTCTCCTACGAGCAGTACTTC. The variable domain in full, completed from reference TRBV15 and TRBJ2-7, reads DAMVIQNPRYQVTQFGKPVTLSCSQTLNHNVMYWYQQKSSQAPKLLFHYYDKDFNNEADTPDNFQSRRPNTSFCFLDIRSPGLGDTAMYLCATSRDKGGRVSYEQYFGPGTRLTVT.

This chain connects TRBV5-1 to TRBJ1-2, with a tentative D call TRBD1 (5 bases). Germline V CDR1 and CDR2: SGHRS, YFSETQ. The CDR3 loop spans 15 amino acids. Between the trimmed V and J ends, which lost 4 bases and 0 bases, there was a span of 13 bases. The CDR3 sequence: CASSPGRSTNYGYTF. The CDR3 bases are TGCGCCAGCAGCCCGGGACGTAGCACTAACTATGGCTACACCTTC.

This clonotype showed up just a few times. This chain joins TRBV9 and TRBJ2-3; 10 bases line up with TRBD2. After removal of 1 base from V and 4 bases from J, the junction contained 12 bases not matched to a gene. CDR1 and CDR2 from the germline V gene are SGDLS and YYNGEE. This CDR3 has 18 amino acids. The CDR3: CASSVWASGGHLPDTQYF. In DNA, the CDR3 is TGTGCCAGCAGCGTATGGGCTAGCGGGGGCCATCTCCCAGATACGCAGTATTTT.